A selection of T cell receptor beta chains follows, all from one sample in a study of ipilimumab plus nivolumab after autologous stem cell transplantation. Produced via immunoSEQ multiplex PCR; TCRdb's table is partial and in-frame only. The data show approximately 15,000 clones, approximately 72% seen once. The source was PBMCs, collected in a trial of ipilimumab plus nivolumab as post-transplant consolidation. The source of these receptors is a male donor with primary mediastinal lymphoma. CDR3s include the opening cysteine and the closing phenylalanine or tryptophan. The D gene is left open where the match is weak.

d_gene,v_gene,j_gene,CDR3aa
.,TRBV6-5,TRBJ2-7,CASSLGQTSWEQYF
.,TRBV7-9,TRBJ2-5,CASSPEGDTQETQYF
.,TRBV6-6,TRBJ1-1,CASSYPPTGRNTEAFF
.,TRBV27,TRBJ1-1,CASSPGHRNTEAFF
.,TRBV5-6,TRBJ1-3,CASSLTGRSGNTIYF
TRBD1,TRBV5-5,TRBJ2-2,CASSYQTTGGIINTGELFF
.,TRBV19,TRBJ2-7,CASSMRRVSDEQYF
.,TRBV29-1,TRBJ1-2,CSVVGVGRAGYTF
.,TRBV4-1,TRBJ2-2,CASSRGTANTGELFF
.,TRBV27,TRBJ1-1,CASSLYVTGDTEAFF
TRBD1,TRBV19,TRBJ1-5,CASSPTGGVNQPQHF
.,TRBV18,TRBJ1-5,CASSPRQISNQPQHF
.,TRBV27,TRBJ2-1,CASSLNQLPSYNEQFF
TRBD1,TRBV28,TRBJ1-5,CASGDREAGQPQHF
TRBD2,TRBV7-9,TRBJ2-3,CASSRLAGTHF
TRBD2,TRBV7-9,TRBJ2-2,CATRTSGSTGELFF
TRBD1,TRBV25-1,TRBJ1-6,CASEEGAGSPLHF
TRBD2,TRBV27,TRBJ2-6,CASRRGGAGANVLTF
.,TRBV5-1,TRBJ1-2,CASSLVQANYGYTF
.,TRBV10-2,TRBJ2-1,CASSDYNEQFF
.,TRBV14,TRBJ2-1,CASSTGRRSSEQFF
.,TRBV13,TRBJ2-4,CASSTSSFLAKNIQYF
.,TRBV7-6,TRBJ1-4,CASSFEGGGGKLFF
.,TRBV28,TRBJ2-3,CASSLSGLVSTDTQYF
.,TRBV11-2,TRBJ1-1,CASSLAVGRGNTEAFF
.,TRBV9,TRBJ1-1,CASSVAGAEAFF
.,TRBV18,TRBJ1-6,CASSPPGSLAYNSPLHF
.,TRBV5-1,TRBJ2-7,CASSLIGDAPNEQYF
.,TRBV7-9,TRBJ2-3,CASRGGGQSTDTQYF
TRBD1,TRBV6-5,TRBJ1-6,CASSRQGFDSPLHF
.,TRBV21-1,TRBJ1-3,CASRLQHARNTIYF
TRBD2,TRBV7-3,TRBJ2-1,CASSLMWGRAGTYNEQFF
TRBD2,TRBV7-9,TRBJ2-3,CASSAGLAGGDTQYF
.,TRBV5-1,TRBJ2-5,CASRVGVVPGETQYF
.,TRBV18,TRBJ2-2,CASSLRYMGNTGELFF
.,TRBV7-9,TRBJ1-2,CASSLGTAWGYTF
.,TRBV30,TRBJ2-7,CAWSQQVSSYEQYF
.,TRBV25-1,TRBJ1-1,CASSQGPYTEAFF
.,TRBV13,TRBJ1-3,CASSTDVGDSGNTIYF
.,TRBV27,TRBJ1-5,CASIGADVLPQHF
.,TRBV5-1,TRBJ1-1,CASKGETEAFF
TRBD1,TRBV5-1,TRBJ2-3,CASSLAGPGGLDTQYF
.,TRBV19,TRBJ2-3,CASSTTDTQYF
TRBD1,TRBV19,TRBJ1-5,CASQGQGSNQPQHF
TRBD1,TRBV6-1,TRBJ1-3,CASSVGQPSSGNTIYF
.,TRBV25-1,TRBJ1-2,CASSEIKGWRYTF
TRBD1,TRBV6-1,TRBJ1-1,CASSEGGTDILEAFF
.,TRBV21-1,TRBJ1-3,CASSKAKGARGNTIYF
TRBD2,TRBV5-1,TRBJ2-3,CASSPPPSGRGADTQYF
.,TRBV6-5,TRBJ1-5,CASSYIQGGGQPQHF
TRBD2,TRBV6-1,TRBJ2-1,CASSALGLASSYNEQFF
.,TRBV14,TRBJ2-7,CASSQEWLSYEQYF
.,TRBV6-1,TRBJ1-4,CASSEALGGATNEKLFF